The subject of this entry is one TCR beta chain. Its antigen is unidentified. The source of the sample is a study of cytomegalovirus exposure and HLA in healthy donors. Study-wide results and caveats: An analysis that came later showed most CMV-associated TCR beta chains appearing HLA-restricted. Immune exposure was documented only through CMV serostatus. Later, an analysis found that common viral pathogens appeared to be linked with several of the most significant clusters. Per published reports, the classifier diagnosed cytomegalovirus status with high specificity and sensitivity.

Amplification used 60 Vbeta primers and 13 Jbeta primers. TCRdb keeps only in-frame clones here, not all; method: immunoSEQ multiplex PCR. The profile covers 100,000 to 150,000 clones, with less than 85% appearing a single time and 1% taken by the ten largest. Sequenced material: PBMCs. The receptor comes from a man aged 35 to 55 in good health and CMV-seronegative.

In nucleotides, the CDR3 is TGCGCCAGCAGCCAAGATCAATTCGGAGGGTCCGAGCAGTACTTC. Translation: CASSQDQFGGSEQYF. The rearrangement joins TRBV4-1 to TRBJ2-7, with a possible D match to TRBD2 (6 bases). V was shortened by 0 bases and J by 6 bases, with 15 bases between the two germline ends. Per the germline V gene, CDR1 is MGHRA and CDR2 is YSYEKL. CDR3 length: 15 amino acids.